This T cell receptor (beta chain) was retrieved from a study of shared clonotypes between healthy human individuals. Study-wide results and caveats: Tissues were not sampled, only blood, and their repertoires likely differ.

Trimming left V 0 bases short and J 7 bases short, with 4 bases between. CDR3 length: 12 residues. Germline-derived CDR1 and CDR2 are SGHRS and YFSETQ. For every subset, genomic DNA was evenly distributed across several immunoSEQ plates. The assay was immunoSEQ multiplex PCR, and TCRdb's table has in-frame clones only and misses some. Of about 2 million clones detected, about 94% appear once; the ten largest clones hold more than 0.95%. CD45RO-negative cells were positively selected for CCR7, leaving out terminally differentiated effector memory CD45RA+ cells. Concerning this clone itself: As yet, its antigen is unknown.

The source material was naive CD8+ T cells sorted from blood. The chain recombines TRBV5-1 with TRBJ2-2; D gene ambiguous. The origin of this receptor is a man aged 18 to 30 in good health. CDR3 DNA: TGCGCCAGCAGCTTGGATGGCGGGGAGCTGTTTTTT. This gives the protein CASSLDGGELFF. The full variable domain, in which reference TRBV5-1 and TRBJ2-2 provide the parts outside the CDR3, is KAGVTQTPRYLIKTRGQQVTLSCSPISGHRSVSWYQQTPGQGLQFLFEYFSETQRNKGNFPGRFSGRQFSNSRSEMNVSTLELGDSALYLCASSLDGGELFFGEGSRLTVL.